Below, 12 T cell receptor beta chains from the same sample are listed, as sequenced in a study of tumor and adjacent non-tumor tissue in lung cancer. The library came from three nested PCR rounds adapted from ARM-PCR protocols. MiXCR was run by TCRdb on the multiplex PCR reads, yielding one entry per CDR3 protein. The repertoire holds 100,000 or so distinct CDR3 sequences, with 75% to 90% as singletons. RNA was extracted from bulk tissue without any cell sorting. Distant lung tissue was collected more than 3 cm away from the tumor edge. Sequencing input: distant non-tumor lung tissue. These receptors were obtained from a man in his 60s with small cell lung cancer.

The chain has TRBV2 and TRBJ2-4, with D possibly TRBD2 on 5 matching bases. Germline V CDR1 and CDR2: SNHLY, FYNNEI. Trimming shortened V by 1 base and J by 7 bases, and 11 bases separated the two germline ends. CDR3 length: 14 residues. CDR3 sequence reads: CASSEGPRGNIQYF. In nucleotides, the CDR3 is TGTGCCAGCAGTGAAGGGCCTAGAGGGAACATTCAGTACTTC.

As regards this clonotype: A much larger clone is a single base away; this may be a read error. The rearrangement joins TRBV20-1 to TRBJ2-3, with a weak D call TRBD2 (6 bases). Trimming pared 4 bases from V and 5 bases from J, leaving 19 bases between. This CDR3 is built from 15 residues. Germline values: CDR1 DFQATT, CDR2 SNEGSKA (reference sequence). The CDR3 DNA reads TGCAGTGCTACCCAGAGTCAAGTGGGAGGAGATACGCAGTATTTT. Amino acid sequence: CSATQSQVGGDTQYF.

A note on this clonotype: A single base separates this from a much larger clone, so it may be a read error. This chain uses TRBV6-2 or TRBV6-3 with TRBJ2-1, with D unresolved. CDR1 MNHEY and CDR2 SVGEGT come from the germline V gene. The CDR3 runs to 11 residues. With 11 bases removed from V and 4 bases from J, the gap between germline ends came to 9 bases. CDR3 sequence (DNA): TGTGCCGGCTCAGATTACAATGAGCAGTTCTTC. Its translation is CAGSDYNEQFF.

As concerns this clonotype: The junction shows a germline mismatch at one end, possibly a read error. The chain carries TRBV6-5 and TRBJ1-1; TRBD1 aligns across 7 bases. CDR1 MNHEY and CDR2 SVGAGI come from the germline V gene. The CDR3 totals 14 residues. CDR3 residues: CVSSLLTGRTEAFF. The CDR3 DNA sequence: TGTGTCAGCAGTTTATTGACAGGGCGCACTGAAGCTTTCTTT.

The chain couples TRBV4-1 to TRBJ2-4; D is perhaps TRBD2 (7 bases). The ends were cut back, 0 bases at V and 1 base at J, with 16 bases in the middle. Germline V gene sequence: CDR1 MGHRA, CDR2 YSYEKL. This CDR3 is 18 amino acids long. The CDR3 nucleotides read TGCGCCAGCAGCCAAGAAGGGGGGGGAAGTAGCGCCAAAAACATTCAGTACTTC. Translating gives CASSQEGGGSSAKNIQYF.

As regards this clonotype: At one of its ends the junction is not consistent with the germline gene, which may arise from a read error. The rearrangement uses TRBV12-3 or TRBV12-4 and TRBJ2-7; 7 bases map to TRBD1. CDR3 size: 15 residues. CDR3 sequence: CVSTPRDSAAQEQYF. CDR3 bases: TGTGTCAGCACGCCCCGGGACAGCGCAGCTCAAGAGCAGTATTTC.

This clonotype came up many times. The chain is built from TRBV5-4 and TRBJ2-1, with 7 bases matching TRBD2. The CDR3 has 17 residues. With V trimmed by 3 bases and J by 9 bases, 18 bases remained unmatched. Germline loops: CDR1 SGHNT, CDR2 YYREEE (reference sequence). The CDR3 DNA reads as TGTGCCAGCAGCTCGCCTGAAAGCGGGACTACGGAGGGTGAGCAGTTCTTC. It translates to CASSSPESGTTEGEQFF.

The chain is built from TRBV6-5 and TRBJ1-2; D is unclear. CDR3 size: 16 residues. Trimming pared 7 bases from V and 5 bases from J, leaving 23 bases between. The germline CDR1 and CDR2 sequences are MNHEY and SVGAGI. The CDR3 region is CASTPVTWTGNYGYTF. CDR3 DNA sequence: TGTGCCAGCACCCCCGTCACCTGGACGGGGAATTATGGCTACACCTTC.

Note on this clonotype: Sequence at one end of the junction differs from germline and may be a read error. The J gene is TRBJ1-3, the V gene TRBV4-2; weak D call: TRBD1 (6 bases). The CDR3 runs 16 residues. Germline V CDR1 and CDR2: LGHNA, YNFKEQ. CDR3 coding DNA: TGTGCCAACAGCCAGCCCAGGGGATCGTCCGGAAACACCATATATTTT. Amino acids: CANSQPRGSSGNTIYF.

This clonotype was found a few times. The CDR3 nucleotides read TGTGCCGACAGTTCGGGATTGGGGGATTCACCCCTCCACTTT. Translated: CADSSGLGDSPLHF. The chain employs TRBV6-6 and TRBJ1-6; possibly TRBD1 for D (5 bases). With 11 bases removed from V and 8 bases from J, the gap between germline ends came to 19 bases. Germline V gene lookup returns CDR1 MNHNY and CDR2 SVGAGI (reference sequence). The CDR3 is 14 amino acids.

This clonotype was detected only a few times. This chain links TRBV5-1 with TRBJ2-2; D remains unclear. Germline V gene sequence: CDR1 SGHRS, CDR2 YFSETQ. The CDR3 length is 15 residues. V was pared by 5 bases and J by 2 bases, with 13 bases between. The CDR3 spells CASRGSSLNTGELFF. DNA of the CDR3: TGCGCCAGCAGGGGTTCTTCGTTAAACACCGGGGAGCTGTTTTTT. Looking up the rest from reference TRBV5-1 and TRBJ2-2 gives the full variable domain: KAGVTQTPRYLIKTRGQQVTLSCSPISGHRSVSWYQQTPGQGLQFLFEYFSETQRNKGNFPGRFSGRQFSNSRSEMNVSTLELGDSALYLCASRGSSLNTGELFFGEGSRLTVL.

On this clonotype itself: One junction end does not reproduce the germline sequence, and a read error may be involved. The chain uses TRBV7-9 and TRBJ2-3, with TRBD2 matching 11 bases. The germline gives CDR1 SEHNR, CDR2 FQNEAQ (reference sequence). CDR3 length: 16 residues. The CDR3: CASSERLAGLTDTQCF. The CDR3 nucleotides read TGTGCCAGCAGCGAGCGACTAGCGGGACTTACAGATACGCAGTGTTTT.